This TCR beta chain was observed in a study of blood T cell repertoires in COVID-19 (dated by TCRdb to between 2020 and 2021). For the wider study: The collaborator samples originated in the United States, Italy and Spain and spanned the acute and convalescent phases of COVID-19. Where available, HLA class I and class II types were taken from metadata supplied by the sample provider and were not determined by assay-based typing. A freely available public database, intended as a resource for researchers studying the immune response to SARS-CoV-2, is where the repertoires were released. The prospective study material was composed of cDNA or gDNA derived from T cells, B-cell-depleted T cells, or PBMCs. The samples were drawn from two sources: the first 160 participants of the ongoing ImmuneRACE study, and approximately 1,300 subjects contributed by 6 global collaborators. The dataset comprised deeply sampled blood TCRbeta repertoires from subjects exposed to, actively infected with, or recovered from COVID-19. A de-identified subject ID, COVID-19 status, age in years and sex were almost always included in the sample metadata. General conclusions and limits of the study: How much clinical and demographic metadata was included differed by source and by participant, and the metadata was provided uncurated.

Enrolling through a virtual design, the prospective study's participants ranged in age from roughly 18 to 89 years and lived across more than 20 United States geographic areas. In the prospective study, participants were assigned to cohorts based on the clinical history participants reported in a screening survey and a study questionnaire. Mobile phlebotomists in the prospective study collected whole blood, serum and a nasopharyngeal or oropharyngeal swab from every participant. Participants in the prospective study had the option to provide additional blood draws and questionnaires over a 2-month period. Blood samples from the prospective study were shipped frozen or at room temperature prior to DNA extraction. With regard to this clone: Its antigen is currently not known. The record has no base qualities; no much larger clone is one base away.

TCRbeta CDR3 regions were amplified from genomic DNA by means of the immunoSEQ Assay, a bias-controlled multiplex PCR. The original methods were these. The number of nucleated cells in each sample was estimated by amplification of reference gene primers within the assay. Sequence reads were collapsed and filtered to measure the absolute abundance of every unique TCRbeta CDR3 rearrangement. For each sample, productive Simpson clonality was calculated as the square root of Simpson's diversity index over productive rearrangements. The table comes from immuneACCESS by way of TCRdb, which keeps in-frame sequences with V and J called. Part of the clones is missing from these tables; in studies checked, under half for an unresolved V gene and the rest for unknown reasons. For V, J and clone size, that table is used; D and trimming come from the DNA. The sample table holds 300,000 to 500,000 clones, of which roughly 90% were seen once. Jointly, the top ten make up around 1.9% of the sample.

V trim: 4 bases; J trim: 6 bases; unmatched bases: 9. The CDR3 covers 16 residues, taking in both the cysteine and the phenylalanine. Only the CDR3 DNA stays, 48 bases, in frame from base 1. CDR1 and CDR2 (LGHDT, YNNKEL) derive from the germline V gene (reference sequence). The V and J segments used are TRBV3-1 (or the pseudogene TRBV3-2) and TRBJ2-2, with 9 middle bases fitting TRBD1. The TCR sequence derives from a woman aged 40 to 55 with acute COVID-19. Sequencing was performed on PBMCs or T cells enriched from blood (not recorded which). The nucleotides are TGTGCCAGCAGCCGAGCCGGGACAGGGACCCCCGGGGAGCTGTTTTTT. Its product reads: CASSRAGTGTPGELFF.